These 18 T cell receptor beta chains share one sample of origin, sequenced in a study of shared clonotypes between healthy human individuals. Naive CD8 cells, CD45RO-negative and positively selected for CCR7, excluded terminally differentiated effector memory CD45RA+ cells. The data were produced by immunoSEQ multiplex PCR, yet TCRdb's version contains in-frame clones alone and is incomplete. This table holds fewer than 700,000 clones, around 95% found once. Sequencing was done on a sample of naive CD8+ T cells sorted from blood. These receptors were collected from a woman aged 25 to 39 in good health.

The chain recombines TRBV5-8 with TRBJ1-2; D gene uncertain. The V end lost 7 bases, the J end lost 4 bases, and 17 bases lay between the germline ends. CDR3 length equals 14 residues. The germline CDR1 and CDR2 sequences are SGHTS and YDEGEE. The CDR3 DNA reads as TGTGCCAGCCGCTCATCCACGAAGACCTATGGCTACACCTTC. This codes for CASRSSTKTYGYTF.

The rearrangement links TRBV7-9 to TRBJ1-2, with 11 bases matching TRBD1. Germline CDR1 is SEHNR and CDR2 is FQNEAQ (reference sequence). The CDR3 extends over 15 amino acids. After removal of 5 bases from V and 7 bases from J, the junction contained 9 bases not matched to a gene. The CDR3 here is CASSRTGGAFSGYTF. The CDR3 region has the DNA TGTGCCAGCAGCAGGACAGGGGGCGCTTTCTCTGGCTACACCTTC.

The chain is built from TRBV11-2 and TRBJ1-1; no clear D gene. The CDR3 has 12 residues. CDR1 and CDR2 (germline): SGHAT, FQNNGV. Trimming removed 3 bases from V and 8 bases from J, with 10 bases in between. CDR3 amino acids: CASSLLATEAFF. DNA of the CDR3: TGTGCCAGCAGCTTGCTCGCGACAGAAGCTTTCTTT.

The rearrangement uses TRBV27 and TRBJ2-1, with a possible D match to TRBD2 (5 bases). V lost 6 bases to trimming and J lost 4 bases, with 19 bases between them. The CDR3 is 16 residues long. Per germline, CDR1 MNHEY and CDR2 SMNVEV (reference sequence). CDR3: CASSLWTGQFYNEQFF. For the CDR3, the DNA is TGTGCCAGCAGCCTTTGGACTGGCCAGTTTTACAATGAGCAGTTCTTC.

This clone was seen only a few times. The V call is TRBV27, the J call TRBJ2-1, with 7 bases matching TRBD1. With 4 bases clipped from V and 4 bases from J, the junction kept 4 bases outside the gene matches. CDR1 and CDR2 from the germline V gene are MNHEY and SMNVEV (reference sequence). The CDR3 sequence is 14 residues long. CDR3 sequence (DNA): TGTGCCAGCAGTTACAGGGGCGAATACAATGAGCAGTTCTTC. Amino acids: CASSYRGEYNEQFF.

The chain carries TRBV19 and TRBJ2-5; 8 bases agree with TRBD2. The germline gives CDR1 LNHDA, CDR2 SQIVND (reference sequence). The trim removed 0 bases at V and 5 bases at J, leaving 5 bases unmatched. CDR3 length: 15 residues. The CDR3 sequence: CASSIEAGAYETQYF. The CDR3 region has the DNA TGTGCCAGTAGTATAGAAGCGGGAGCTTATGAGACCCAGTACTTC.

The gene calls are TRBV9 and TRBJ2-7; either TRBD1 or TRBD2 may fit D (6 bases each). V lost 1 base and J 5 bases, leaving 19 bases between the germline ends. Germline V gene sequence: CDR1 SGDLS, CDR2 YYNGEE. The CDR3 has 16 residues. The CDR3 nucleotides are TGTGCCAGCAGCGTATCCCCTAGCGCAAACAGGGACGAGCAGTACTTC. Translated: CASSVSPSANRDEQYF.

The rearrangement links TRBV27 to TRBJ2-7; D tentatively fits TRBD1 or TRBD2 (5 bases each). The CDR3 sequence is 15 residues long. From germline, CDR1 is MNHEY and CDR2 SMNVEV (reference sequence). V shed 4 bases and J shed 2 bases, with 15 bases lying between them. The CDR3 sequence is CASSSGPDGAYEQYF. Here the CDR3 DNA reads TGTGCCAGCAGTTCGGGGCCCGACGGGGCCTACGAGCAGTACTTC.

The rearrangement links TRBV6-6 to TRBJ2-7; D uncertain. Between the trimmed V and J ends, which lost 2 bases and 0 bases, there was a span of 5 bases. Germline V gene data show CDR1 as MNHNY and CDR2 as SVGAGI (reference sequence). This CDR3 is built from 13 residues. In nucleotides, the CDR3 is TGTGCCAGCAGTTACGACGGCTCCTACGAGCAGTACTTC. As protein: CASSYDGSYEQYF.

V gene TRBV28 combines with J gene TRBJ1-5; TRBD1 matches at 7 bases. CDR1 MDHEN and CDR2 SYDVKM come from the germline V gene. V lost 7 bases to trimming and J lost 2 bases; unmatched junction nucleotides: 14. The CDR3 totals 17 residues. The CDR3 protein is CASINIYGTAGNQPQHF. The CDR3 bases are TGTGCCAGCATTAATATTTATGGGACAGCCGGCAATCAGCCCCAGCATTTT.

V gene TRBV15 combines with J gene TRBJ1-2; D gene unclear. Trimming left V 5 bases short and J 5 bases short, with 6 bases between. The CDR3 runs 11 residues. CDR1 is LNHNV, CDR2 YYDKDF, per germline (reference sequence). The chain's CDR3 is CATSFGYGYTF. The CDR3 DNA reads TGTGCCACCAGCTTCGGTTATGGCTACACCTTC. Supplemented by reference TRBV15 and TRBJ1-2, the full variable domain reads DAMVIQNPRYQVTQFGKPVTLSCSQTLNHNVMYWYQQKSSQAPKLLFHYYDKDFNNEADTPDNFQSRRPNTSFCFLDIRSPGLGDTAMYLCATSFGYGYTFGSGTRLTVV.

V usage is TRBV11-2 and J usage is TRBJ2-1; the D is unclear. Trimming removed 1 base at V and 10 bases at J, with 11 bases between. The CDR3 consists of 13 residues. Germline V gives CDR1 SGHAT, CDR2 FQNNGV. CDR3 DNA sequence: TGTGCCAGCAGCTTAGGAACTGGCCGGGAGCAGTTCTTC. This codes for CASSLGTGREQFF.

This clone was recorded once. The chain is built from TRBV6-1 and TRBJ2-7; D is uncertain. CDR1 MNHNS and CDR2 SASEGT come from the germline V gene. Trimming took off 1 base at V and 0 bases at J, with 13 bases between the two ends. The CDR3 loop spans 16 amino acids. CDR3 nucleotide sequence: TGTGCCAGCAGTGAAGTGCCCAGTCTATACTCCTACGAGCAGTACTTC. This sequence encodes CASSEVPSLYSYEQYF.

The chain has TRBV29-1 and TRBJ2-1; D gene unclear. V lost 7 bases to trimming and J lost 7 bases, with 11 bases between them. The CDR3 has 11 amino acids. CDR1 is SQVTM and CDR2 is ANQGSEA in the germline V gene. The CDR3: CSARWWNEQFF. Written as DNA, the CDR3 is TGCAGCGCCCGATGGTGGAATGAGCAGTTCTTC.

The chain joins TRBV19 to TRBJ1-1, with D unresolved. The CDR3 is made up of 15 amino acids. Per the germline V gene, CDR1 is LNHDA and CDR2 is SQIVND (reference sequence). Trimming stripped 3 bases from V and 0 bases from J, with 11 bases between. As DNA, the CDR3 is TGTGCCAGTAGTATTATAGCGGTAATGAACACTGAAGCTTTCTTT. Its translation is CASSIIAVMNTEAFF.

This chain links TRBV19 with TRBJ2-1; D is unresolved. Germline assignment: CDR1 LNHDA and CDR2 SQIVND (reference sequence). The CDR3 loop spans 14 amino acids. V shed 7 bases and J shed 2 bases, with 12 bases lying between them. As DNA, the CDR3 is TGTGCCAGTAATTTAGGGCCGGCCTACAATGAGCAGTTCTTC. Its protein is CASNLGPAYNEQFF.

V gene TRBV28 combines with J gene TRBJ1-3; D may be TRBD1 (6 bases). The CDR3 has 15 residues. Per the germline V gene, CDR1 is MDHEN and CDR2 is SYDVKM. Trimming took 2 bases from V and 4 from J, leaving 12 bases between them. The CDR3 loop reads CASSLIGGRGNTIYF. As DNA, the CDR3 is TGTGCCAGCAGTTTAATCGGGGGCCGGGGAAACACCATATATTTT.

This chain's CDR3 is CASWDSQRSSGANVLTF. CDR3 nucleotides: TGTGCCAGTTGGGACAGTCAACGATCCTCTGGGGCCAACGTCCTGACTTTC. V gene TRBV19 combines with J gene TRBJ2-6, with 7 bases matching TRBD1. The trim removed 8 bases at V and 0 bases at J, leaving 10 bases unmatched. There are 17 residues in the CDR3. Per the germline V gene, CDR1 is LNHDA and CDR2 is SQIVND (reference sequence).